These 27 T cell receptor beta chains share one sample of origin, sequenced in a study of STAT3 mutations in large granular lymphocyte leukemia. Study results and limitations: In T-cell large granular lymphocyte leukemia, about half of patients showed multiple immunodominant subclonotypes.

Sequencing used immunoSEQ multiplex PCR; TCRdb keeps in-frame clones, though not all of them. The data show about 3,800 clones, approximately 40% seen once. For these receptors, no antigen is known. Sequences were obtained from peripheral blood mononuclear cells. Receptors originate from a man aged 55 to 69 with T-cell large granular lymphocyte leukemia. Some clones in this sample may be carry-over from other donors' samples.

A few counts support this clone. The chain employs TRBV14 and TRBJ1-2; D remains unclear. Germline values: CDR1 SGHDN, CDR2 FVKESK. The CDR3 is made up of 14 amino acids. V was shortened by 1 base and J by 4 bases, with 10 bases between the two germline ends. CDR3 protein: CASSQGPLGYGYTF. For the CDR3, the DNA is TGTGCCAGCAGCCAAGGTCCATTAGGCTATGGCTACACCTTC. Looking up the rest from reference TRBV14 and TRBJ1-2 gives the full variable domain: EAGVTQFPSHSVIEKGQTVTLRCDPISGHDNLYWYRRVMGKEIKFLLHFVKESKQDESGMPNNRFLAERTGGTYSTLKVQPAELEDSGVYFCASSQGPLGYGYTFGSGTRLTVV.

This clone was detected only once. The chain is built from TRBV5-1 and TRBJ2-7, with 7 bases aligning to TRBD1. This CDR3 spans 17 amino acids. Trimming cost V 0 bases and J 4 bases; bases outside gene matches: 13. Germline loops: CDR1 SGHRS, CDR2 YFSETQ. Here the CDR3 DNA reads TGCGCCAGCAGCTTGGAGGCAGGACAGGCACAACTATACGAGCAGTACTTC. This codes for CASSLEAGQAQLYEQYF.

J is TRBJ1-2 and V is TRBV29-1, with a possible D match to TRBD1 (6 bases). Germline V gene data show CDR1 as SQVTM and CDR2 as ANQGSEA. The CDR3 sequence is 13 residues long. Trimming took 7 bases from V and 7 from J, leaving 19 bases between them. CDR3 nucleotide sequence: TGCAGCGCCAGACAGGAGGGGATGGCTGGCTACACCTTC. It yields the protein CSARQEGMAGYTF.

The genes are TRBV5-6 and TRBJ2-5; D ambiguous. This CDR3 spans 15 amino acids. Trimming stripped 4 bases from V and 5 bases from J, with 18 bases between. The germline V gene encodes CDR1 SGHDT and CDR2 YYEEEE. The CDR3 DNA is TGTGCCAGCAGCGCTCTCCGAGTAGACGGTGAGACCCAGTACTTC. Amino acids: CASSALRVDGETQYF.

This clone was seen a few times. The rearrangement joins TRBV23-1 to TRBJ2-7, with a weak D call TRBD2 (6 bases). TRBV23-1 is known as an ORF, though its function is uncertain. V lost 3 bases and J 0 bases, leaving 12 bases between the germline ends. The CDR3 length is 15 residues. The DNA for the CDR3 is TGCGCCAGCAGTCACCTCCGGGACTCCTCCTACGAGCAGTACGTC. Protein: CASSHLRDSSYEQYV.

The rearrangement uses TRBV6-5 and TRBJ1-2, with TRBD1 identical over 11 bases. Looked up from germline, CDR1 is MNHEY and CDR2 is SVGAGI. The CDR3 is 12 amino acids. V trimming: 6 bases; J trimming: 7 bases; junction bases outside the gene matches: 1. The CDR3 spells CASRGTGGGYTF. The CDR3 DNA is TGTGCCAGCAGGGGGACAGGGGGTGGCTACACCTTC.

This clone appeared a few times. This chain links TRBV5-1 with TRBJ2-3; D is possibly TRBD2 (5 bases). Trimming left V 5 bases short and J 1 base short, with 11 bases between. The germline CDR1 and CDR2 sequences are SGHRS and YFSETQ. The CDR3 sequence is 14 residues long. In nucleotides, the CDR3 is TGCGCCAGCAGAGACGGGATGGGCACAGATACGCAGTATTTT. Amino acid sequence: CASRDGMGTDTQYF.

V gene TRBV4-3 combines with J gene TRBJ2-3, with 13 bases aligning to TRBD2. This CDR3 region has 17 residues. V was clipped by 0 bases and J by 3 bases; unmatched bases: 3. In germline, CDR1 is LGHNA, CDR2 YSLEER. In nucleotides, the CDR3 is TGCGCCAGCAGCCAAGAGCGACTAGCGGGAGGTACAGATACGCAGTATTTT. It translates to CASSQERLAGGTDTQYF.

The chain is built from TRBV29-1 and TRBJ2-7; D possibly corresponds to TRBD2 (5 bases). Germline CDR1 and CDR2: SQVTM and ANQGSEA. V lost 7 bases to trimming and J lost 6 bases, with 10 bases between them. CDR3 length equals 10 residues. CDR3 DNA: TGCAGCGCCGGAGGCGTCGAGCAGTACTTC. Residues: CSAGGVEQYF.

This clone was observed a few times. The chain links TRBV9 to TRBJ1-2, with 8 positions matching TRBD1. V trimming: 5 bases; J trimming: 6 bases; junction bases outside the gene matches: 15. CDR3 length equals 16 residues. Germline lookup yields CDR1 SGDLS and CDR2 YYNGEE. The CDR3: CASSTLGSGGVDGYTF. In DNA, the CDR3 is TGTGCCAGCAGTACCCTGGGATCAGGGGGCGTCGATGGCTACACCTTC.

In its sample, this clone was seen a few times. The rearrangement links TRBV5-6 to TRBJ2-1, with a tentative D call TRBD1 (6 bases). CDR1 is SGHDT, CDR2 YYEEEE, per germline. The length of the CDR3 is 13 residues. With 4 bases removed from V and 7 bases from J, the gap between germline ends came to 12 bases. The CDR3 nucleotides read TGTGCCAGCAGCGATCGGGACACAAATGAGCAGTTCTTC. Protein product: CASSDRDTNEQFF.

J is TRBJ2-3 and V is TRBV30, with D unclear. CDR3 length: 12 amino acids. CDR1 and CDR2 from the germline V gene are GTSNPN and SVGIG (reference sequence). Trimming stripped 3 bases from V and 8 bases from J, with 12 bases between. The CDR3 is CAWSVHSGTQYF. CDR3 in DNA: TGTGCCTGGAGCGTCCATTCTGGTACGCAGTATTTT.

The rearrangement joins TRBV18 to TRBJ1-5, with no clear D. CDR3 length: 13 amino acids. The germline V and J ends were trimmed by 3 bases and 3 bases, with 6 bases remaining between them. CDR1 KGHSH and CDR2 LQKENI come from the germline V gene. The CDR3 sequence is CASSPSPNQPQHF. In DNA form, the CDR3 reads TGTGCCAGCTCACCTAGCCCCAATCAGCCCCAGCATTTT. Drawing the rest from reference TRBV18 and TRBJ1-5, the complete variable domain is NAGVMQNPRHLVRRRGQEARLRCSPMKGHSHVYWYRQLPEEGLKFMVYLQKENIIDESGMPKERFSAEFPKEGPSILRIQQVVRGDSAAYFCASSPSPNQPQHFGDGTRLSIL.

With respect to this clone: The junction departs from germline at one end; a sequencing error may be responsible. The chain is built from TRBV18 and TRBJ1-1; possible D gene TRBD1, 6 bases. This CDR3 has 13 amino acids. The V gene's germline CDR1 is KGHSH and CDR2 LQKENI. The CDR3 sequence is CASSPRDTSEDIF. CDR3 DNA: TGTGCCAGCTCACCCCGGGACACCTCGGAGGACATCTTT.

This clone was counted between two and nine times. V gene TRBV30 combines with J gene TRBJ1-1; TRBD1 is a possible D gene (6 bases). Germline CDR1 and CDR2: GTSNPN and SVGIG (reference sequence). This CDR3 is 12 amino acids long. Trimming stripped 6 bases from V and 5 bases from J, with 13 bases between. CDR3 DNA sequence: TGTGCCTGCGGGGGGGCCGAGACTGAAGCTTTCTTT. This encodes CACGGAETEAFF.

A few counts support this clone. The chain joins TRBV5-1 to TRBJ1-6; D is unclear. The CDR3 is 15 amino acids. V lost 0 bases and J 7 bases, leaving 11 bases between the germline ends. Germline CDR1 reads SGHRS; CDR2 reads YFSETQ. The DNA of the CDR3 is TGCGCCAGCAGCTTGGGCCGGGCTGTAAATTCACCCCTCCACTTT. Its translation is CASSLGRAVNSPLHF.

V usage is TRBV5-6 and J usage is TRBJ2-4, with D perhaps given as TRBD1 or TRBD2 (5 bases each). Germline V CDR1 and CDR2: SGHDT, YYEEEE. This CDR3 has 15 residues. Trimming pared 4 bases from V and 1 base from J, leaving 12 bases between. The CDR3 DNA follows: TGTGCCAGCAGCCTCCTTGGGACCGCCAAAAACATTCAGTACTTC. Residues: CASSLLGTAKNIQYF.

This clone turned up a few times. This chain joins TRBV9 and TRBJ2-2, with D possibly being TRBD2 (6 bases). Trimming took off 4 bases at V and 5 bases at J, with 9 bases between the two ends. The germline V gene has CDR1 SGDLS and CDR2 YYNGEE. The CDR3 spans 13 residues. CDR3 residues: CASSPGGTGELFF. The CDR3 nucleotides are TGTGCCAGCAGCCCCGGAGGGACCGGGGAGCTGTTTTTT.

This clone appeared a few times. The chain has TRBV6-6 and TRBJ2-7, with TRBD1 matching over 8 bases. V shed 0 bases and J 12 bases; nucleotides not matched to a gene: 4. In germline, CDR1 is MNHNY, CDR2 SVGAGI (reference sequence). The CDR3 spans 12 residues. In nucleotides, the CDR3 is TGTGCCAGCAGTTACTCGATGGGGACAGGGTACTTC. This gives the protein CASSYSMGTGYF.

This clone showed up just a few times. This chain joins TRBV5-6 and TRBJ2-1; a weak D match, TRBD2 (7 bases). Trimming cost V 4 bases and J 6 bases, with 20 bases left between them. CDR1 and CDR2 from the germline V gene are SGHDT and YYEEEE. The CDR3 spans 16 residues. This CDR3 reads CASSPQGGALVNEQFF. For the CDR3, the DNA is TGTGCCAGCAGCCCGCAAGGGGGGGCTCTTGTCAATGAGCAGTTCTTC. The entire variable domain, with the rest obtained from reference TRBV5-6 and TRBJ2-1, is as follows: DAGVTQSPTHLIKTRGQQVTLRCSPKSGHDTVSWYQQALGQGPQFIFQYYEEEERQRGNFPDRFSGHQFPNYSSELNVNALLLGDSALYLCASSPQGGALVNEQFFGPGTRLTVL.

This clone was seen more than once but under ten times. The J gene is TRBJ2-5, the V gene TRBV5-1; tentatively, D is TRBD1 (6 bases). Germline values: CDR1 SGHRS, CDR2 YFSETQ. Deletions cut 1 base from V and 4 bases from J, with 11 bases between. This CDR3 region has 14 residues. The CDR3 DNA sequence: TGCGCCAGCAGCTTGCTAGGGGGTCCAGAGACCCAGTACTTC. Protein product: CASSLLGGPETQYF.

This clone was counted a few times. This chain connects TRBV5-3 to TRBJ2-2, with D possibly TRBD1 on 5 matching bases. TRBV5-3 is sorted into the ORF group, with uncertain function. V was pared by 3 bases and J by 4 bases, with 10 bases between. The CDR3 has 14 amino acids. The chain's CDR3 is CARSSRQSTGELFF. The DNA for the CDR3 is TGTGCCAGAAGCTCCAGACAGAGCACCGGGGAGCTGTTTTTT.

In this sample, this clone turned up a few times. The chain carries TRBV25-1 and TRBJ1-6; weak D call: TRBD1 (6 bases). CDR1 and CDR2 from the germline V gene are MGHDK and SYGVNS. The CDR3 sequence is 16 residues long. V was pared by 6 bases and J by 7 bases, with 19 bases between. The CDR3 loop is CASREGGNTRNSPLHF. CDR3 sequence (DNA): TGTGCCAGCAGAGAGGGGGGAAACACGAGGAATTCACCCCTCCACTTT.

The genes are TRBV6-5 and TRBJ2-3; D could derive from TRBD1 or TRBD2 (5 bases each). Germline CDR1 MNHEY, CDR2 SVGAGI. The CDR3 extends over 14 amino acids. V was shortened by 6 bases and J by 6 bases, with 16 bases between the two germline ends. This CDR3 reads CASRETAWGDTQYF. DNA for the CDR3: TGTGCCAGCAGAGAGACAGCCTGGGGGGATACGCAGTATTTT.

This rearrangement joins TRBV5-1 to TRBJ1-1; TRBD1 matches 8 bases. Per the germline V gene, CDR1 is SGHRS and CDR2 is YFSETQ. Trimming took 2 bases from V and 7 from J; bases not matched to a gene: 10. CDR3 length equals 15 residues. The CDR3 spells CASSFTTLTGGEAFF. Written as DNA, the CDR3 is TGCGCCAGCAGCTTCACCACCCTAACAGGGGGTGAAGCTTTCTTT.

The chain recombines TRBV6-5 with TRBJ2-2; D is ambiguous. This CDR3 comprises 12 residues. V lost 7 bases, J lost 5 bases, and 8 bases lay in between. Germline values: CDR1 MNHEY, CDR2 SVGAGI. The CDR3 protein is CASTSRTGELFF. The DNA of the CDR3 is TGTGCCAGCACATCCAGAACCGGGGAGCTGTTTTTT.

By share, this clone ranks as medium-sized. The chain combines TRBV27 with TRBJ1-2; the D gene is possibly TRBD1 (5 bases). The CDR3 consists of 16 residues. Trimming pared 0 bases from V and 6 bases from J, leaving 17 bases between. Per germline, CDR1 MNHEY and CDR2 SMNVEV (reference sequence). The CDR3 DNA reads TGTGCCAGCAGTTTATCGTCGGACACGCCGCTCCATGGCTACACCTTC. Protein: CASSLSSDTPLHGYTF.